The 15 T cell receptor beta chains listed next were all sequenced from one sample in a study of shared clonotypes between healthy human individuals. Method: immunoSEQ multiplex PCR; TCRdb's copy keeps in-frame clones and lacks some. The table records roughly 2 million clones, around 95% of them present only once. Sequenced material: naive CD4+ T cells sorted from blood. Subset described: CD45RA+ positively selected. The receptors originated from a man aged 18-30 years in good health.

The rearrangement links TRBV25-1 to TRBJ2-5; 14 nucleotides match TRBD2. CDR1 and CDR2 from the germline V gene are MGHDK and SYGVNS. V lost 4 bases and J lost 5; bases outside the gene matches: 9. This CDR3 comprises 17 residues. This CDR3 is CASSAGLAGGLLETQYF. The CDR3 DNA reads as TGTGCCAGCAGTGCCGGACTAGCGGGAGGCCTCCTGGAGACCCAGTACTTC.

The chain joins TRBV6-4 to TRBJ2-4, with D perhaps being TRBD1 or TRBD2 (6 bases each). The germline gives CDR1 MRHNA, CDR2 SNTAGT. The CDR3 loop spans 13 amino acids. V was shortened by 4 bases and J by 8 bases, with 12 bases between the two germline ends. CDR3 bases: TGTGCCAGCAGTGGACAGAGGGGGGACATTCAGTACTTC. The encoded protein is CASSGQRGDIQYF.

V usage is TRBV9 and J usage is TRBJ2-1; 10 nucleotides agree with TRBD2. The germline gives CDR1 SGDLS, CDR2 YYNGEE. Germline trimming cut 2 bases from V and 0 bases from J; bases unmatched to any gene: 11. CDR3 length: 19 residues. The CDR3 coding sequence is TGTGCCAGCAGCGTTTCTAGCGGGAGTTTGCTAGTCTCCTACAATGAGCAGTTCTTC. It is translated as CASSVSSGSLLVSYNEQFF.

The chain joins TRBV6-4 to TRBJ2-7; tentatively, D is TRBD2 (6 bases). Trimming took 2 bases from V and 3 from J, leaving 17 bases between them. This CDR3 contains 16 residues. In germline, CDR1 is MRHNA, CDR2 SNTAGT. The DNA for the CDR3 is TGTGCCAGCAGTGACCCCCCGGGGACGGAGGGCTACGAGCAGTACTTC. This codes for CASSDPPGTEGYEQYF.

About this clone: The same CDR3 is also encoded by other DNA sequences in this sample. The chain couples TRBV14 to TRBJ2-2; unclear D gene. Per germline, CDR1 SGHDN and CDR2 FVKESK. There are 12 residues in the CDR3. Trimming took off 1 base at V and 6 bases at J, with 3 bases between the two ends. As DNA, the CDR3 is TGTGCCAGCAGCCAAGGCCCCGGGGAGCTGTTTTTT. It yields the protein CASSQGPGELFF.

Remarks on this clone: At one end, the junction sequence differs from germline, possibly due to a read error. The chain joins TRBV7-2 to TRBJ1-4, with D hard to call. CDR1 is SGHTA, CDR2 FQGNSA, per germline. CDR3 length equals 15 residues. The CDR3 protein is CASSLAAFINEKLFF. The CDR3, as DNA: TGTGCCAGCAGTTTAGCAGCATTTATTAATGAAAAACTGTTTTTT.

This sequence joins TRBV6-6 and TRBJ1-1, with 7 bases identical to TRBD1. Germline CDR1 reads MNHNY; CDR2 reads SVGAGI (reference sequence). This CDR3 is built from 16 residues. V lost 0 bases, J lost 10 bases, and 14 bases stayed unmatched. CDR3 nucleotides: TGTGCCAGCAGTTACTCGGCGGGACAGTTGTCCTCGACAGCTTTCTTT. Its translation is CASSYSAGQLSSTAFF.

V usage is TRBV28 and J usage is TRBJ1-2; D is perhaps TRBD1 (5 bases). CDR3 size: 17 residues. CDR1 is MDHEN and CDR2 is SYDVKM in the germline V gene. V was cut by 6 bases and J by 8 bases, with 28 bases left in between. CDR3 nucleotides: TGTGCCAGCAGGGTGGTCGGGTCAGGGTCCCTAATTGGGGGCTACACCTTC. This gives the protein CASRVVGSGSLIGGYTF.

The gene calls are TRBV12-2 and TRBJ2-5; the D segment call TRBD1 is taken from the table without a DNA check. TRBV12-2 is recorded as a pseudogene. This CDR3 region has 15 residues. The CDR3 nucleotides read TGTGCAAGTCGCCAGCCGGGACAGGCACAAGAGACCCAGTACTTC. Amino acids: CASRQPGQAQETQYF.

The rearrangement joins TRBV25-1 to TRBJ1-4, with 7 bases identical to TRBD1. This CDR3 comprises 17 residues. Per germline, CDR1 MGHDK and CDR2 SYGVNS. Trimming took 2 bases from V and 0 from J; bases not matched to a gene: 6. The CDR3 reads CASSEPWDRPTNEKLFF. The CDR3 nucleotides read TGTGCCAGCAGTGAACCCTGGGACAGACCAACTAATGAAAAACTGTTTTTT.

CDR3 loop: CASSDEANTEAFF. CDR3 in DNA: TGTGCCAGCAGTGACGAGGCAAACACTGAAGCTTTCTTT. The V gene is TRBV6-1, the J gene TRBJ1-1; D gene uncertain. The CDR3 covers 13 residues. The V end was cut by 3 bases, the J end by 2 bases, with 7 bases between. The germline CDR1 and CDR2 sequences are MNHNS and SASEGT.

This clone has a handful of counts. The V and J genes are TRBV4-3 and TRBJ1-5, with unresolved D. This CDR3 has 14 residues. Germline CDR1 and CDR2: LGHNA and YSLEER. Trimming took off 4 bases at V and 6 bases at J, with 13 bases between the two ends. CDR3: CASSRELLGQPQHF. The DNA of the CDR3 is TGCGCCAGCAGCCGCGAGCTCCTAGGTCAGCCCCAGCATTTT.

In DNA, the CDR3 is TGTGCCAGCAGCTTGAAGCCCATCAGGACAGGTAAAGAATACACTGAAGCTTTCTTT. Its protein is CASSLKPIRTGKEYTEAFF. V gene TRBV7-9 combines with J gene TRBJ1-1, with 7 bases lining up with TRBD1. Losses at the gene ends were 3 bases for V and 3 bases for J; bases not matched to a gene: 19. The CDR3 consists of 19 residues. CDR1 and CDR2 (germline): SEHNR, FQNEAQ (reference sequence).

V gene TRBV6-6 combines with J gene TRBJ1-2; weak D call: TRBD1 (5 bases). This CDR3 spans 12 amino acids. Germline CDR1 reads MNHNY; CDR2 reads SVGAGI (reference sequence). V dropped 6 bases and J dropped 5 bases, with 10 bases sitting between them. CDR3 sequence reads: CASRRGEYGYTF. The CDR3 nucleotides are TGTGCCAGCAGGCGGGGGGAATATGGCTACACCTTC.

This clone has only a few counts. The rearrangement uses TRBV7-6 and TRBJ2-1, with 7 bases identical to TRBD2. V lost 0 bases and J lost 5; bases outside the gene matches: 1. CDR3 length equals 14 residues. In germline, CDR1 is SGHVS, CDR2 FNYEAQ. The DNA for the CDR3 is TGTGCCAGCAGCTTAGCGGGAGGGAACAATGAGCAGTTCTTC. Its translation is CASSLAGGNNEQFF.